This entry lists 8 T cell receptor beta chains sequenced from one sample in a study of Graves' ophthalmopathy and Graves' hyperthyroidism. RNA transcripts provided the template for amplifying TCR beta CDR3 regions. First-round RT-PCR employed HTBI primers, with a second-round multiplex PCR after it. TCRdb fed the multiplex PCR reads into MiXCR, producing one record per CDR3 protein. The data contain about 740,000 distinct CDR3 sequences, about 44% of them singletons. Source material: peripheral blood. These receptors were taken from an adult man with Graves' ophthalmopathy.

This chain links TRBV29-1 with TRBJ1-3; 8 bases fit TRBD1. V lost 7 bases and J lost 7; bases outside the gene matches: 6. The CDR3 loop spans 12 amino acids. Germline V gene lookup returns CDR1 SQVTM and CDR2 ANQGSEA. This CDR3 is CSGGQGTNTIYF. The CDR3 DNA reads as TGCAGCGGTGGACAGGGAACGAACACCATATATTTT.

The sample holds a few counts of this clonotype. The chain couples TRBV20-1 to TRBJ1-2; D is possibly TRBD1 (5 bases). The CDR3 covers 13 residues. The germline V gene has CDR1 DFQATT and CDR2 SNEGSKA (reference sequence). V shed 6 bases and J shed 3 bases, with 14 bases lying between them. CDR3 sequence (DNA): TGCAGTGCAGTGGGCAGGGAGGACTATGGCTACACCTTC. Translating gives CSAVGREDYGYTF.

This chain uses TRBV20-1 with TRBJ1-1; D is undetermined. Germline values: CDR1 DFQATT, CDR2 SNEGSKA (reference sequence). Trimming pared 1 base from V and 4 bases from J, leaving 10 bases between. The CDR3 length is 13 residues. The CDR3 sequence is CSARVRSVTEAFF. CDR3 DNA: TGCAGTGCTAGAGTCAGGTCGGTCACTGAAGCTTTCTTT.

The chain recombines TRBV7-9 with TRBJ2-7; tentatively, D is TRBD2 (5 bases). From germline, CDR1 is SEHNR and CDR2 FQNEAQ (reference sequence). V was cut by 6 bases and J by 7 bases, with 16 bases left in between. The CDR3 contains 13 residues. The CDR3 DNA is TGTGCCAGCAGGCGTAGCGAACTTGGAGAGCAGTACTTC. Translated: CASRRSELGEQYF.

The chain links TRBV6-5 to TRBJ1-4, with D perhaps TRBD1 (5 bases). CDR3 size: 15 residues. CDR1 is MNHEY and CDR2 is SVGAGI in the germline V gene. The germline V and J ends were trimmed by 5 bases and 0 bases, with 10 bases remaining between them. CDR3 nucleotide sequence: TGTGCCAGCAGTCCCCAGGGACCAACTAATGAAAAACTGTTTTTT. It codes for CASSPQGPTNEKLFF.

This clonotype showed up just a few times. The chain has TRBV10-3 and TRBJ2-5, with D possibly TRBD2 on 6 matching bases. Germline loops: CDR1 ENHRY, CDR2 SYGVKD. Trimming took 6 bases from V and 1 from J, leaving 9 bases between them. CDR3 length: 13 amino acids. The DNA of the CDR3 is TGTGCCATCAGCGGGGGTATCCAAGAGACCCAGTACTTC. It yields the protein CAISGGIQETQYF.

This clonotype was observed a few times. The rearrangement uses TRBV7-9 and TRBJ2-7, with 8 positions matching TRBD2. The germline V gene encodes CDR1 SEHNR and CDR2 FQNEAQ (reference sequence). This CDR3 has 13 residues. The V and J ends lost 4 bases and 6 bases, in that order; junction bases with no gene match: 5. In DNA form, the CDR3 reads TGTGCCAGCAGCTCCGGGGGGGCGGGCGAGCAGTACTTC. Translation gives CASSSGGAGEQYF.

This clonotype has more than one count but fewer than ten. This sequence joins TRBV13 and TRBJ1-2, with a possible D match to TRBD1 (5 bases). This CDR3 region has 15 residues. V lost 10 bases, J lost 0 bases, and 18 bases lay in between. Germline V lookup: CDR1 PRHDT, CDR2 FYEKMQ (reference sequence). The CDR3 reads CATAPMGTSNYGYTF. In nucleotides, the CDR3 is TGTGCCACCGCCCCCATGGGGACCTCTAACTATGGCTACACCTTC.